The T cell receptor beta chain under discussion was sequenced for a study of cytomegalovirus exposure and HLA in healthy donors (dated by TCRdb to the late 2010s). For the wider study: In an earlier analysis of roughly 590 of the donors, 276 Gb of sequence data and 90 million to 130 million unique TCR beta sequences from 150 million to 200 million T cells were reported. The aim of the study was to test whether cataloging public T cell receptors could identify signatures of past pathogen exposure. Rather than using new phenotypic data, the later analysis identified candidate immune exposures from TCR beta sequences and from how often those sequences occurred across donors. The genetic ancestry cluster associated with self-reported Caucasian donors included 81% of the roughly 410 genotyped donors. Five DR-DQ haplotypes were handled as single units for association and clustering, since linkage in the cohort was strong. The study combined high-throughput TCR immunosequencing, statistical association of individual TCRs with disease status, and machine learning to predict cytomegalovirus infection status. Across 398 genotyped donors of the cohort, an average of about 240,000 unique TCR beta nucleotide sequences per donor were sequenced, and around 19% of those sequences were non-productive. All discovery cohort repertoires had been generated using a single sequencing platform. An earlier analysis of some 600 of the donors applied high-throughput TCR beta sequencing to assess whether each TCR beta V gene segment acted as functional or pseudogenic. Both class I and class II loci were covered by HLA typing, at four-digit resolution. The number of donors typed differed by locus, with roughly 629-640 for A, B, C, DRB1 and DQB1, roughly 520 for DQA1, 600 to 610 for DPA1, and some 450 for DPB1. The study profiled the T cell repertoires of approximately 700 subjects by immunosequencing and related them to cytomegalovirus serostatus. Genome-wide SNP genotypes for about 55% of the 666 donors were used in a later genetic analysis, which treated that subset as a discovery cohort. To study patterns of TCR occurrence, a later analysis re-analyzed previously published TCR beta repertoires from more than 550 donors and added high-resolution HLA genotyping. Besides the first cohort of hundreds of subjects, a separate validation cohort made up of around 120 different subjects was used. Donor age, sex, ethnicity and CMV serostatus were compiled alongside the repertoire data. An early release covering some 640 HLA-typed donors comprised approximately 290 gigabases of sequencing data and tens of millions of unique TCR sequences.

In total, fewer than 750 healthy bone marrow donors made up the cohort. Cohort members were all nominally healthy when sampled, although unrecorded immune exposures were likely present. The donor was CMV seropositive and belonged to the group of around 300 seropositive cohort members. A peripheral blood sample was collected from each donor, and TCR beta sequencing was performed on peripheral blood mononuclear cells. The Qiagen DNeasy Blood Extraction Kit was used to extract genomic DNA from the blood cell samples. This clone was counted a single time. Its binding antigen is unknown. Nothing much larger sits one base from this clone, and base qualities are not available. For this chain, trimming is 1 base at the V end and 8 bases at the J end, and the number of junction bases without a gene match is 12. From the cysteine up to the phenylalanine, the CDR3 has a length of 17 residues. Just CDR3 DNA is preserved here, 51 bases in frame from base 1. From the germline V gene, CDR1 is MGHDK and CDR2 is SYGVNS.

Libraries were made using the immunoSEQ multiplex PCR assay. A mixture of 60 forward primers for TCR Vbeta segments and 13 reverse primers for TCR Jbeta segments was used in the multiplex PCR. A multiplex PCR assay on genomic DNA amplified the CDR3 region of rearranged TCR beta genes. Amplified TCR beta libraries were sequenced as 87-base-pair reads on the Illumina HiSeq System. From the authors' description of their analysis: Across the 600 to 700 repertoires, a later analysis counted around 80 million unique TCR beta chains, around 11 million of which were shared by at least two donors. To remove PCR and sequencing errors, raw reads were error-corrected and collapsed into unique sequences using a nearest-neighbor algorithm that merged closely related sequences. CDR3 sequences were aligned to IMGT reference sequences to assign V, D and J gene segments. For a sequence to be retained, a match of at least six nucleotides was required to both a V gene segment and a J gene segment. A rearrangement counted as productive if the CDR3 had no stop codons and remained in frame with V and J, and every other rearrangement counted as non-productive. Following IMGT convention, CDR3 was defined as the stretch from the second conserved V-encoded cysteine up to the conserved J-encoded phenylalanine. The earlier analysis of more than 450 of the donors excluded sequences that lacked an unambiguous match to a single V gene segment. An earlier analysis of 500 to 700 of the donors classified V segments as functional when productive rearrangements were above 56.7% and as segregating when the standard deviation between donors was above 5%. A statistical classification framework was built to diagnose cytomegalovirus status from the catalog of TCR beta chain sequences. A later analysis assigned V and J genes by comparing TCR nucleotide sequences with IMGT/GENE-DB human TR gene sequences. In a later analysis, CDR3 sequences and most-parsimonious VDJ recombination scenarios were assigned using the TCRdist pipeline. In a later analysis, every TCR beta chain was defined by the combination of its CDR3 amino acid sequence and its V-gene family, and reads without a unique V-gene family were dropped. To address suspected cross-contamination and a sequencing artifact, a later analysis removed under 600 highly shared, low-generation-probability nucleotide sequences. For each public chain, a later analysis derived a clonal expansion index from normalized ranks of inferred template counts within each repertoire. In a later analysis, generation probabilities were computed using a VDJ recombination model fitted to out-of-frame rearrangements, and the results were checked against IGoR. In a later analysis, TCR-TCR, TCR-HLA and TCR-CMV co-occurrence was scored with hypergeometric tests, and a repertoire-size bias correction was applied to TCR pairs. False discovery rates were estimated in a later analysis by permuting HLA or CMV assignments 20 times. In a later analysis, co-occurring TCRs were grouped using DBSCAN, and TCRdist sequence similarity was added for clustering within HLA-allele-positive subsets. Co-occurrence clustering excluded repertoires with fewer than 30,000 or more than 120,000 public chains, plus five with anomalous nucleotide sharing. TCRdb provides this immuneACCESS table in a form limited to in-frame rearrangements. Some clones are lacking; in checked studies, under half of them reflect an unresolved V gene, and why the rest are absent is not known. V and J calls and clone size come straight from that table; D and trimming were deduced from the DNA. The sample includes about 150,000 clones, with 75% to 85% observed a single time. The ten most abundant clones make up 13% of the sample.

Study-wide conclusions, independent of this receptor: Broadly in line with IMGT annotations, most TCR beta V segments showed up in productive rearrangements about 87% or about 30% of the time in an earlier analysis of approximately 600 of the donors. Presence/absence analyses assumed roughly uniform sequencing depth across donors, an assumption that may not hold. In this cohort, only TCR beta chains were sequenced, and detectable features were limited by the absence of alpha or paired-chain data. The classifier was reported to diagnose cytomegalovirus status with high specificity and sensitivity in both the original and validation cohorts. A later analysis reported that several top co-occurrence clusters appeared linked to parvovirus B19, influenza, CMV and Epstein-Barr virus. When HLA alleles, especially DR and DQ, strongly co-occurred, TCR associations were difficult to assign to individual alleles. Most CMV-associated TCR beta chains appeared to be HLA-restricted in a later analysis, and the HLA associations seemed to be driven largely by CMV exposure. In the study, approximately 150 TCR beta chains were listed as associated with cytomegalovirus. A cluster of highly shared sequence variants was judged likely to represent a technical artifact of the sequencing pipeline. Linkage disequilibrium might explain the correlated functional status among segregating V segments, but an unknown experimental factor could not be ruled out. In vitro tests confirmed that a few of the cytomegalovirus-associated TCR beta chains recognize cytomegalovirus antigens. Because some donors lacked HLA typing at each locus, the association tests relied only on the typed subset. According to the authors, the approach could potentially be generalized to other disease states and immunological phenotypes. A further reported finding was that TCR beta sequences accurately predicted the HLA-A and HLA-B alleles for most subjects in the first cohort. A later analysis associated about 18,000 TCR beta sequences with specific HLA alleles at a false discovery rate of 0.05. Immune exposure information for the cohort was limited to CMV serostatus. Some 15 rarely observed V segments, including chromosome 9 orphons, were excluded from the earlier analysis of a few hundred of the donors because counts were too low. Most TCR sequences were seen in very few donors, while some public TCRs were found in many individuals. Compared with the 666-donor mean, donors in an Asian-associated ancestry cluster had fewer N-insertions in productive TCRs, according to a later genetic analysis. A later analysis found that TCR association rates varied across HLA loci, with DRB1 alleles showing the most associated TCRs and HLA-C alleles the fewest. V-gene and J-gene trimming of TCR beta chains was associated with a missense DCLRE1C variant in a later genetic analysis, and the association was replicated in an independent cohort. The 87-base-pair reads could not distinguish some IMGT-functional V segments, including TRBV6-2 and TRBV6-3, so those segments were excluded. A later analysis found that HLA-associated TCR beta chains were more clonally expanded and had lower generation probabilities than equally common non-associated chains.

The origin of this receptor is a woman aged 45-59 years in good health and CMV-seropositive. The chain joins TRBV25-1 to TRBJ1-2, with 11 bases aligning to TRBD1. The sequencing input was PBMCs. The nucleotide sequence is TGTGCCAGCAGTGAATTTGTCCCCGGACAGGGGGCGATCGGCTACACCTTC. It codes for CASSEFVPGQGAIGYTF.